This T cell receptor (beta chain) came from a study of T-cell reconstitution after alpha-beta-depleted transplantation in children. Using unique molecular identifiers, the investigators prepared the TCRbeta library. TCRdb re-analysed the PCR reads in MiXCR, keeping a single row per CDR3 protein. Here the sample spans 500,000 or so distinct CDR3 sequences, roughly 11% being singletons. Germline CDR1 is SEHNR and CDR2 is FQNEAQ (reference sequence). This CDR3 is 15 amino acids long. V shed 2 bases and J shed 6 bases, with 15 bases lying between them. The receptor was isolated from a female patient younger than 10 who had a stem cell transplant for aplastic anemia, so the T cells may come from the graft donor. The sample consisted of PBMCs, mostly from graft donor cells, taken 180 days after TCRalphabeta/CD19-depleted stem cell transplant. This chain joins TRBV7-9 and TRBJ2-3; possible D gene TRBD2, 6 bases. Here the CDR3 DNA reads TGTGCCAGCAGCTTACGAAACGGCGGGGCCGATACGCAGTATTTT. Translating gives CASSLRNGGADTQYF.